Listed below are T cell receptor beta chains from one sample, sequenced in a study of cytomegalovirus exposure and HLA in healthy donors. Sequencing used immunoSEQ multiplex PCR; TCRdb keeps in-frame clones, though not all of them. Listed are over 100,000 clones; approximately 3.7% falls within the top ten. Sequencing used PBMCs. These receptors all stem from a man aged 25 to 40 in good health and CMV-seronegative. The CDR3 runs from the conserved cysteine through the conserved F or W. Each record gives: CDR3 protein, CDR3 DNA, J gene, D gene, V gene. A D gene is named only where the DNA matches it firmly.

CDR3: CASSASGWGDTEAFF; DNA: TGTGCCAGCAGTGCGTCGGGGTGGGGGGACACTGAAGCTTTCTTT; J: TRBJ1-1; D: .; V: TRBV2
CDR3: CASSLVGEGYEQYF; DNA: TGTGCCAGCAGCTTAGTAGGAGAAGGCTACGAGCAGTACTTC; J: TRBJ2-7; D: .; V: TRBV7-6
CDR3: CASSQPDRGGNQPQHF; DNA: TGTGCCAGTAGTCAACCGGACAGGGGCGGCAATCAGCCCCAGCATTTT; J: TRBJ1-5; D: TRBD1; V: TRBV19
CDR3: CASSETLVGAGNQPQHF; DNA: TGTGCCAGCAGTGAAACCCTCGTTGGTGCGGGCAATCAGCCCCAGCATTTT; J: TRBJ1-5; D: .; V: TRBV6-1
CDR3: CASSLHGRGNEQFF; DNA: TGTGCCAGCAGCTTACATGGCAGGGGCAATGAGCAGTTCTTC; J: TRBJ2-1; D: .; V: TRBV7-3
CDR3: CASSTNRGRETEAFF; DNA: TGCGCCAGCAGCACAAACAGGGGAAGGGAGACTGAAGCTTTCTTT; J: TRBJ1-1; D: TRBD1; V: TRBV10-2
CDR3: CASSIGTGGYNEQFF; DNA: TGTGCCAGCAGTATAGGGACAGGGGGGTACAATGAGCAGTTCTTC; J: TRBJ2-1; D: TRBD1; V: TRBV7-9
CDR3: CASSLWTESSYNSPLHF; DNA: TGTGCCAGCAGTTTATGGACGGAGAGCTCCTATAATTCACCCCTCCACTTT; J: TRBJ1-6; D: .; V: TRBV28
CDR3: CASSLAGPGGPEQYF; DNA: TGTGCCAGCAGCTTAGCGGGCCCCGGAGGCCCCGAGCAGTACTTC; J: TRBJ2-7; D: .; V: TRBV7-7
CDR3: CASSEKAGGPDTQYF; DNA: TGTGCCAGCAGTGAAAAAGCGGGGGGGCCAGATACGCAGTATTTT; J: TRBJ2-3; D: TRBD2; V: TRBV6-1
CDR3: CASSLGGSGPQETQYF; DNA: TGTGCCAGCAGCCTCGGGGGATCAGGGCCGCAAGAGACCCAGTACTTC; J: TRBJ2-5; D: .; V: TRBV7-6
CDR3: CASSQHLARDRERREQFF; DNA: TGCGCCAGCAGCCAACACCTCGCCCGGGACAGGGAGCGACGTGAGCAGTTCTTC; J: TRBJ2-1; D: TRBD1; V: TRBV4-1
CDR3: CASSLVALAGGYNEQFF; DNA: TGTGCCAGCAGCTTAGTAGCCCTAGCGGGGGGGTACAATGAGCAGTTCTTC; J: TRBJ2-1; D: TRBD2; V: TRBV7-2
CDR3: CASSQDSGTGVEKLFF; DNA: TGTGCCAGCAGCCAAGATTCCGGGACAGGGGTTGAAAAACTGTTTTTT; J: TRBJ1-4; D: TRBD1; V: TRBV4-2
CDR3: CASSLGTGPFGGYTF; DNA: TGCGCCAGCAGCTTGGGGACAGGGCCTTTTGGAGGCTACACCTTC; J: TRBJ1-2; D: TRBD1; V: TRBV5-1
CDR3: CASGLPSGAETQYF; DNA: TGTGCCAGCGGCTTGCCCTCAGGGGCGGAGACCCAGTACTTC; J: TRBJ2-5; D: .; V: TRBV5-6
CDR3: CASSRGSSEWETQYF; DNA: TGCGCCAGCTCCCGGGGGAGCTCGGAGTGGGAGACCCAGTACTTC; J: TRBJ2-5; D: .; V: TRBV5-1
CDR3: CASSSTGQGASETQYF; DNA: TGCGCCAGCAGCTCAACGGGACAGGGGGCTTCAGAGACCCAGTACTTC; J: TRBJ2-5; D: TRBD1; V: TRBV5-1
CDR3: CAISESMTGYAEAFF; DNA: TGTGCCATCAGTGAGTCGATGACGGGGTACGCTGAAGCTTTCTTT; J: TRBJ1-1; D: .; V: TRBV10-3
CDR3: CASSFRQGNGYTF; DNA: TGTGCCAGCAGTTTCAGGCAGGGGAATGGCTACACCTTC; J: TRBJ1-2; D: .; V: TRBV27
CDR3: CASRGQYNSPLHF; DNA: TGTGCCAGCAGGGGACAGTATAATTCACCCCTCCACTTT; J: TRBJ1-6; D: TRBD1; V: TRBV6-5
CDR3: CATSSPLTGWSEKLFF; DNA: TGTGCCACCAGCTCTCCTCTAACCGGTTGGAGTGAAAAACTGTTTTTT; J: TRBJ1-4; D: .; V: TRBV15
CDR3: CASSFPGNAYEQYF; DNA: TGTGCCAGCAGCTTCCCGGGGAACGCCTACGAGCAGTACTTC; J: TRBJ2-7; D: .; V: TRBV6-6
CDR3: CASSPRSGGQNTEAFF; DNA: TGTGCCAGCAGCCCGCGTAGCGGGGGGCAGAACACTGAAGCTTTCTTT; J: TRBJ1-1; D: .; V: TRBV9
CDR3: CASSPTGGARGGQNTEAFF; DNA: TGTGCCAGCTCCCCGACAGGGGGCGCTCGGGGTGGACAAAACACTGAAGCTTTCTTT; J: TRBJ1-1; D: TRBD1; V: TRBV18
CDR3: CAIGRTETYEQYF; DNA: TGTGCCATCGGCCGGACAGAGACCTACGAGCAGTACTTC; J: TRBJ2-7; D: .; V: TRBV10-3
CDR3: CASSLAVGTGSEKLFF; DNA: TGTGCCAGCAGCTTAGCGGTTGGGACAGGGTCGGAAAAACTGTTTTTT; J: TRBJ1-4; D: TRBD1; V: TRBV7-9
CDR3: CASSPGPPAGARNEQYF; DNA: TGTGCCAGCAGTCCGGGGCCCCCAGCGGGGGCGAGGAACGAGCAGTACTTC; J: TRBJ2-7; D: TRBD2; V: TRBV27
CDR3: CASSPTSGSTGRDTQYF; DNA: TGTGCCAGTAGTCCGACTAGCGGGTCAACCGGGAGAGATACGCAGTATTTT; J: TRBJ2-3; D: TRBD2; V: TRBV19
CDR3: CASSPDISGYEQYF; DNA: TGTGCCAGCTCACCCGACATCTCCGGCTACGAGCAGTACTTC; J: TRBJ2-7; D: .; V: TRBV18
CDR3: CASSPSIAKNIQYF; DNA: TGTGCCAGCAGCCCTTCTATAGCCAAAAACATTCAGTACTTC; J: TRBJ2-4; D: .; V: TRBV6-5
CDR3: CASSLSYSNQETQYF; DNA: TGTGCCAGCAGTTTATCGTATAGCAACCAAGAGACCCAGTACTTC; J: TRBJ2-5; D: .; V: TRBV27
CDR3: CASKEPGHGYTF; DNA: TGTGCCAGTAAGGAGCCGGGTCATGGCTACACCTTC; J: TRBJ1-2; D: .; V: TRBV19
CDR3: CSVVLAYSTDTQYF; DNA: TGCAGCGTGGTTCTAGCGTACAGCACAGATACGCAGTATTTT; J: TRBJ2-3; D: .; V: TRBV29-1
CDR3: CASSELAGGPDEQYF; DNA: TGTGCCAGCAGTGAATTGGCGGGGGGGCCAGACGAGCAGTACTTC; J: TRBJ2-7; D: TRBD2; V: TRBV25-1
CDR3: CASSPPNRNSGYTF; DNA: TGTGCCAGCTCACCACCAAACAGGAACAGTGGCTACACCTTC; J: TRBJ1-2; D: .; V: TRBV18
CDR3: CASSSKRIGNTIYF; DNA: TGTGCCAGCAGTTCCAAGCGCATCGGAAACACCATATATTTT; J: TRBJ1-3; D: .; V: TRBV5-6
CDR3: CAWRRPGQGDPEAFF; DNA: TGTGCCTGGAGACGGCCGGGACAGGGGGACCCTGAAGCTTTCTTT; J: TRBJ1-1; D: TRBD1; V: TRBV30
CDR3: CASSLGSRGIIPEAFF; DNA: TGTGCCAGCAGCTTGGGGTCTCGGGGTATCATCCCTGAAGCTTTCTTT; J: TRBJ1-1; D: .; V: TRBV5-4
CDR3: CASSLQGAGNEQFF; DNA: TGTGCCAGCAGCTTACAGGGGGCGGGCAATGAGCAGTTCTTC; J: TRBJ2-1; D: TRBD1; V: TRBV7-9
CDR3: CASSFPRGGAYYNEQFF; DNA: TGTGCCAGCAGCTTCCCACGCGGGGGGGCGTATTACAATGAGCAGTTCTTC; J: TRBJ2-1; D: TRBD2; V: TRBV7-6
CDR3: CAIRDAGETNQPQHF; DNA: TGTGCCATCAGGGATGCGGGGGAGACAAATCAGCCCCAGCATTTT; J: TRBJ1-5; D: .; V: TRBV10-3
CDR3: CASSQDDASGWQETQYF; DNA: TGCGCCAGCAGCCAAGACGATGCGAGCGGGTGGCAAGAGACCCAGTACTTC; J: TRBJ2-5; D: .; V: TRBV4-1
CDR3: CASSEMGTAGEKLFF; DNA: TGTGCCAGCAGCGAAATGGGGACAGCGGGTGAAAAACTGTTTTTT; J: TRBJ1-4; D: TRBD1; V: TRBV9
CDR3: CASSLVLRSEQYF; DNA: TGTGCCAGCAGCTTAGTTCTTCGGTCCGAGCAGTACTTC; J: TRBJ2-7; D: .; V: TRBV11-2
CDR3: CAISDNSGLPYEQYF; DNA: TGTGCCATCAGTGATAATTCGGGACTCCCCTACGAGCAGTACTTC; J: TRBJ2-7; D: .; V: TRBV10-3
CDR3: CASSLTEVAKNIQYF; DNA: TGTGCCAGCAGCCTGACGGAGGTAGCCAAAAACATTCAGTACTTC; J: TRBJ2-4; D: .; V: TRBV5-6
CDR3: CASSLSQGNYEQYF; DNA: TGCGCCAGCAGCTTGAGTCAGGGGAACTACGAGCAGTACTTC; J: TRBJ2-7; D: .; V: TRBV5-1
CDR3: CASSPQGQPLNEKLFF; DNA: TGTGCCAGCTCACCTCAAGGACAACCACTTAATGAAAAACTGTTTTTT; J: TRBJ1-4; D: .; V: TRBV18
CDR3: CASSQVSVTEAFF; DNA: TGTGCCAGTTCACAGGTTTCGGTTACTGAAGCTTTCTTT; J: TRBJ1-1; D: .; V: TRBV19
CDR3: CATSREGGTSSYNEQFF; DNA: TGTGCCACCAGCAGAGAGGGGGGGACCAGCTCCTACAATGAGCAGTTCTTC; J: TRBJ2-1; D: TRBD2; V: TRBV15
CDR3: CTTGFPRETQYF; DNA: TGCACCACAGGGTTTCCTAGGGAGACCCAGTACTTC; J: TRBJ2-5; D: .; V: TRBV29-1
CDR3: CASSDRQGKTEAFF; DNA: TGTGCCAGCAGTGATCGACAGGGGAAGACTGAAGCTTTCTTT; J: TRBJ1-1; D: TRBD1; V: TRBV6-6
CDR3: CASSLAEGANEQFF; DNA: TGTGCCAGCAGCCTGGCTGAGGGGGCAAATGAGCAGTTCTTC; J: TRBJ2-1; D: TRBD1; V: TRBV7-7
CDR3: CASSPRDRGEKLFF; DNA: TGTGCCAGTAGCCCCCGGGACAGGGGGGAAAAACTGTTTTTT; J: TRBJ1-4; D: TRBD1; V: TRBV19
CDR3: CASSETPGSGPGGYTF; DNA: TGTGCCAGCAGCGAGACCCCGGGATCCGGGCCGGGTGGCTACACCTTC; J: TRBJ1-2; D: .; V: TRBV9
CDR3: CASSTQINQPQHF; DNA: TGTGCCAGCAGCACCCAGATTAATCAGCCCCAGCATTTT; J: TRBJ1-5; D: .; V: TRBV6-5